Below are 20 T cell receptor beta chains sequenced from a single sample in a study of T-cell memory formation after mild COVID-19. Each CDR3 protein gets one entry after TCRdb re-called the 5' RACE reads with MiXCR. The table lists hundreds of thousands of distinct CDR3 sequences, roughly a sixth of them singletons, with roughly 7.8% in the top ten. Sequenced: PBMCs or a T cell subset sorted from them (not recorded which). These receptor sequences come from an adult woman who had mild COVID-19 (a few samples of this study predate the infection). Cell type and time point are not known.

The chain uses TRBV30 and TRBJ1-6; no clear D gene. Germline-derived CDR1 and CDR2 are GTSNPN and SVGIG (reference sequence). Trimming shortened V by 0 bases and J by 2 bases, and 8 bases separated the two germline ends. The CDR3 has 15 amino acids. CDR3 sequence: CAWSVGGTYNSPLHF. The CDR3 DNA follows: TGTGCCTGGAGTGTAGGCGGAACCTATAATTCACCCCTCCACTTT. Based on the CDR3 plus reference TRBV30 and TRBJ1-6, the full variable domain is SQTIHQWPATLVQPVGSPLSLECTVEGTSNPNLYWYRQAAGRGLQLLFYSVGIGQISSEVPQNLSASRPQDRQFILSSKKLLLSDSGFYLCAWSVGGTYNSPLHFGNGTRLTVT.

The chain has TRBV19 and TRBJ2-3; tentatively, D is TRBD1 or TRBD2 (6 bases each). Trimming took 4 bases from V and 7 from J, leaving 12 bases between them. The germline CDR1 and CDR2 sequences are LNHDA and SQIVND (reference sequence). The CDR3 spans 13 residues. The CDR3 loop reads CASSNGGPNTQYF. CDR3 bases: TGTGCCAGTAGTAATGGGGGGCCAAATACGCAGTATTTT.

The rearrangement joins TRBV12-3 or TRBV12-4 to TRBJ2-5; D is unclear. V was shortened by 7 bases and J by 1 base, with 22 bases between the two germline ends. This CDR3 comprises 17 residues. In DNA, the CDR3 is TGTGCCAGCACCCTTTCCTTCCAGGCAGCCGGCCAAGAGACCCAGTACTTC. Translating gives CASTLSFQAAGQETQYF.

This clonotype was picked up a small number of times. The chain carries TRBV10-3 and TRBJ2-1, with TRBD1 matching 7 bases. The ends lost 10 bases at V and 5 bases at J; junction bases unmatched: 8. The CDR3 spans 13 residues. Germline CDR1 reads ENHRY; CDR2 reads SYGVKD. CDR3 sequence reads: CATRGQLDNEQFF. CDR3 bases: TGTGCCACCCGGGGACAGCTAGACAATGAGCAGTTCTTC.

The chain joins TRBV18 to TRBJ2-1, with TRBD2 matching over 11 bases. Per the germline V gene, CDR1 is KGHSH and CDR2 is LQKENI. The CDR3 loop spans 15 amino acids. The J segment lost 6 bases and the V segment lost 2 bases, leaving 3 bases of the junction unmatched. CDR3 in amino acids: CASSPRTSGRNEQFF. The CDR3 nucleotides read TGTGCCAGCTCACCAAGGACTAGCGGGCGCAATGAGCAGTTCTTC.

The chain employs TRBV7-6 and TRBJ2-1; 8 bases map to TRBD1. This CDR3 region has 17 residues. Germline V gene data show CDR1 as SGHVS and CDR2 as FNYEAQ. Unmatched junction bases numbered 12, after V lost 0 bases and J lost 8 bases. CDR3 amino acids: CASSLASGAGGADEQFF. Here the CDR3 DNA reads TGTGCCAGCAGCTTAGCTTCTGGGGCAGGGGGCGCGGATGAGCAGTTCTTC.

The table lists this clonotype with a few counts. The V call is TRBV20-1, the J call TRBJ2-2; unclear D gene. The CDR3 length is 15 residues. The V gene lost 0 bases and the J gene lost 5 bases, with 13 bases spanning the gap. The germline V gene has CDR1 DFQATT and CDR2 SNEGSKA (reference sequence). The CDR3 DNA sequence: TGCAGTGCTAGAGATCGAAACCGAGCTACCGGGGAGCTGTTTTTT. Translation: CSARDRNRATGELFF.

Only a few counts were recorded for this clonotype. The V call is TRBV24-1, the J call TRBJ2-2, with 10 nucleotides matching TRBD1. CDR1 KGHDR and CDR2 SFDVKD come from the germline V gene. V trimming: 9 bases; J trimming: 6 bases; junction bases outside the gene matches: 6. This CDR3 has 14 amino acids. The CDR3 nucleotides read TGTGCCACCCATACAGGACAGGGGGCCGGGGAGCTGTTTTTT. The encoded protein is CATHTGQGAGELFF.

The rearrangement uses TRBV24-1 and TRBJ2-1; TRBD2 matches 7 bases. Germline CDR1 and CDR2: KGHDR and SFDVKD. This CDR3 contains 16 residues. Trimming at V came to 4 bases and at J to 0 bases, leaving 5 bases not matched to a gene. This chain's CDR3 is CATSDARGSSYNEQFF. The DNA of the CDR3 is TGTGCCACCAGTGACGCGCGGGGGAGCTCCTACAATGAGCAGTTCTTC.

J is TRBJ1-3 and V is TRBV3-1; 8 bases match TRBD1. CDR1 is LGHDT, CDR2 YNNKEL, per germline (reference sequence). The CDR3 is made up of 14 amino acids. V lost 4 bases, J lost 7 bases, and 6 bases stayed unmatched. CDR3 in amino acids: CASSPLTGDNTIYF. As DNA, the CDR3 is TGTGCCAGCAGCCCGCTGACAGGGGACAACACCATATATTTT.

This clonotype has only a few counts. V usage is TRBV7-8 and J usage is TRBJ2-7; perhaps TRBD1 as D (5 bases). Germline V lookup: CDR1 SGHVS, CDR2 FQNEAQ. This CDR3 spans 16 amino acids. The V end was cut by 4 bases, the J end by 0 bases, with 16 bases between. The CDR3 nucleotides are TGTGCCAGCAGCTCCGCCCAGGGCAGGAGCTCCTACGAGCAGTACTTC. Protein product: CASSSAQGRSSYEQYF. The full variable domain, in which reference TRBV7-8 and TRBJ2-7 provide the parts outside the CDR3, is GAGVSQSPRYKVAKRGQDVALRCDPISGHVSLFWYQQALGQGPEFLTYFQNEAQLDKSGLPSDRFFAERPEGSVSTLKIQRTQQEDSAVYLCASSSAQGRSSYEQYFGPGTRLTVT.

The chain links TRBV15 to TRBJ1-5; D ambiguous. CDR3 length equals 12 residues. The germline gives CDR1 LNHNV, CDR2 YYDKDF (reference sequence). V gave up 0 bases and J gave up 11 bases, with 8 bases separating them. The chain's CDR3 is CATSRDAWTQHF. CDR3 nucleotide sequence: TGTGCCACCAGCAGAGACGCCTGGACCCAGCATTTT.

In its sample, this clonotype was seen a few times. This chain links TRBV11-2 with TRBJ2-1; D is unclear. Germline CDR1 is SGHAT and CDR2 is FQNNGV. CDR3 length: 17 residues. Trimming removed 5 bases from V and 4 bases from J, with 21 bases in between. For the CDR3, the DNA is TGTGCCAGCAGCCCGCTTCGAGGCGGCCATAATTACAATGAGCAGTTCTTC. Encoded protein: CASSPLRGGHNYNEQFF.

The chain uses TRBV7-2 and TRBJ2-5; perhaps TRBD1 as D (5 bases). V was clipped by 1 base and J by 4 bases, with 19 bases between them. The CDR3 spans 17 residues. CDR1 and CDR2 from the germline V gene are SGHTA and FQGNSA. The CDR3 DNA reads TGTGCCAGCAGCTTAGACCGTTTCCCAGACAGAGGAGAGACCCAGTACTTC. Its protein product is CASSLDRFPDRGETQYF.

Many counts were recorded for this clonotype. V and J are TRBV5-1 and TRBJ2-3, with 9 bases that match TRBD2. Germline trimming cut 0 bases from V and 2 bases from J; bases unmatched to any gene: 10. Germline V gives CDR1 SGHRS, CDR2 YFSETQ. This CDR3 is 18 amino acids long. This CDR3 is CASSLVPGSGGLTDTQYF. The CDR3 coding sequence is TGCGCCAGCAGCTTGGTGCCTGGGAGCGGGGGGCTCACAGATACGCAGTATTTT.

This clonotype was picked up many times. The chain recombines TRBV12-3 or TRBV12-4 with TRBJ1-2, with D possibly matching TRBD1 (5 bases). V shed 2 bases and J shed 7 bases, with 20 bases lying between them. This CDR3 region has 16 residues. DNA for the CDR3: TGTGCCAGCAGTTTATGGCAGGACACCCCAAGTAGTGGCTACACCTTC. Its protein is CASSLWQDTPSSGYTF.

The chain combines TRBV7-2 with TRBJ2-1, with D unresolved. The ends were cut back, 4 bases at V and 2 bases at J, with 18 bases in the middle. The germline CDR1 and CDR2 sequences are SGHTA and FQGNSA. The CDR3 is 17 residues long. CDR3 sequence: CASSSRPSRTTYNEQFF. The CDR3 DNA reads TGTGCCAGCAGCTCCCGGCCCAGCAGAACAACCTACAATGAGCAGTTCTTC.

This chain uses TRBV20-1 with TRBJ2-1; TRBD1 is a possible D gene (6 bases). Germline values: CDR1 DFQATT, CDR2 SNEGSKA (reference sequence). The CDR3 runs 17 residues. Trimming stripped 3 bases from V and 5 bases from J, with 23 bases between. The DNA of the CDR3 is TGCAGTGCTAGGAGCAGGGGATATAAGGCTTCGGACAATGAGCAGTTCTTC. Translated: CSARSRGYKASDNEQFF.

Only a few counts were recorded for this clonotype. The chain has TRBV5-4 and TRBJ1-1; tentatively, D is TRBD1 (5 bases). CDR3 size: 15 residues. Germline V gene lookup returns CDR1 SGHNT and CDR2 YYREEE (reference sequence). Trimming removed 3 bases from V and 0 bases from J, with 12 bases in between. The CDR3 protein is CASSYGTALNTEAFF. The CDR3 DNA reads as TGTGCCAGCAGCTACGGGACTGCTTTGAACACTGAAGCTTTCTTT.

The chain recombines TRBV6-1 with TRBJ1-2; unclear D gene. There are 13 residues in the CDR3. The V gene's germline CDR1 is MNHNS and CDR2 SASEGT. Trimming shortened V by 3 bases and J by 4 bases, and 9 bases separated the two germline ends. CDR3 coding DNA: TGTGCCAGCAGTGATCGGGGAACCTATGGCTACACCTTC. Translated: CASSDRGTYGYTF.